These T cell receptor beta chains were read from a single sample in a study of blood T cell repertoires in COVID-19. TCRdb's table, derived via immunoSEQ multiplex PCR, lists solely in-frame clones and lacks some. The sample lists just over 250,000 clones, around 84% occurring once. The sample was PBMCs or T cells enriched from blood (not recorded which). The receptor source for this set is a man under 40 with acute COVID-19. Each CDR3 is given with its conserved first and last residue. The D gene is left open where the match is weak. A row's size may be missing; if present it is once, few, many or a size class.

-	TRBV6-1	TRBJ1-5	-	CASSDRGNQPQHF
-	TRBV6-1	TRBJ2-1	-	CASSEARAGYNEQFF
-	TRBV19	TRBJ2-1	-	CASSGDWGFDNEQFF
-	TRBV2	TRBJ2-1	once	CATIRSTFDPEEGLAEQFF
-	TRBV14	TRBJ2-2	-	CASSLRRTVAGRDTGELFF
TRBD1	TRBV7-9	TRBJ1-2	-	CASRPQGESTGGGYTF
-	TRBV12-5	TRBJ1-1	-	CASGLSDRSDAFF
TRBD1	TRBV4-3	TRBJ1-1	-	CASSHDPGTANTEAFF
-	TRBV3-1/TRBV3-2	TRBJ1-1	once	CASSRFDPSGAFF
-	TRBV27	TRBJ1-1	-	CASSTQGRNTEAFF
-	TRBV5-6	TRBJ1-6	-	CASSLRQNNSPLHF
-	TRBV3-1/TRBV3-2	TRBJ2-3	-	CASSQEWMGAGYF
-	TRBV19	TRBJ1-1	-	CASSMARDSEAFF
TRBD1	TRBV2	TRBJ1-5	-	CASSVQGDKGSNQPQHF
-	TRBV6-5	TRBJ2-1	-	CASSYGSSVDNEQFF
TRBD2	TRBV27	TRBJ2-1	-	CASSLTSGRAFRNEQFF
-	TRBV28	TRBJ1-1	-	CASSPLVNSLGMNTEAFF
-	TRBV7-2	TRBJ1-1	-	CASSLATAGSASKAFF
TRBD1	TRBV10-3	TRBJ1-5	many	CAISDGDRGQDQPQHF
-	TRBV28	TRBJ1-1	once	CASNVGETEAFF
-	TRBV24-1	TRBJ1-2	once	CATSDFGQYGYTF
-	TRBV24-1	TRBJ2-1	-	CATSDSLRSYNEQFF
-	TRBV6-2/TRBV6-3	TRBJ2-1	once	CASSYLAYEQFF
-	TRBV15	TRBJ1-5	-	CATSRDLGSYNQPQHF
TRBD1	TRBV19	TRBJ1-2	-	CASSIQGADGYTF
-	TRBV19	TRBJ2-3	-	CANSRRSTDTQYF
TRBD2	TRBV5-4	TRBJ2-3	once	CASSLTSGGDTQYF
TRBD1	TRBV30	TRBJ1-6	-	CAWDRRTGRRNSPLHF
-	TRBV19	TRBJ2-2	-	CASSQGLSNTGELFF
TRBD1	TRBV5-6	TRBJ1-2	-	CASSQDLRDRRVGYTF
-	TRBV5-6	TRBJ1-5	-	CASSLRGSNQPQHF
TRBD2	TRBV4-3	TRBJ2-2	-	CASSPGAAGGTTGELFF
-	TRBV6-5	TRBJ2-5	-	CASSPMTGRETQYF
-	TRBV28	TRBJ1-4	-	CASSFGINEKLFF
-	TRBV20-1	TRBJ2-1	-	CSASQNEQFF
-	TRBV19	TRBJ2-2	-	CATRGSGTNTGELFF
-	TRBV2	TRBJ2-2	-	CASSDRGRGELFF
TRBD2	TRBV6-1	TRBJ2-3	many	CASSEERGGTDTQYF
-	TRBV7-2	TRBJ2-1	-	CASSFPRDTVSYNEQFF
TRBD1	TRBV10-3	TRBJ1-4	-	CAISEGGQTNEKLFF
-	TRBV15	TRBJ1-5	-	CATSRDSQGYQPQHF
-	TRBV19	TRBJ1-4	-	CASSVRILGRGEKLFF
TRBD1	TRBV10-3	TRBJ1-2	-	CAIRFDPGQGLDNYGYTF
TRBD1	TRBV2	TRBJ2-3	once	CAGKTGGSTDTQYF
-	TRBV27	TRBJ2-2	-	CASSHGQGSTGELFF
TRBD2	TRBV3-1/TRBV3-2	TRBJ2-1	-	CASSQGEGLPLWEQFF
-	TRBV6-1	TRBJ1-5	-	CASSERLTGNQPQHF
-	TRBV6-2/TRBV6-3	TRBJ1-2	few	CASSYTQGIRTYGYTF
TRBD2	TRBV4-1	TRBJ2-1	few	CASSQGGSNEQFF
TRBD1	TRBV3-1/TRBV3-2	TRBJ1-2	-	CASSPARQGKPVVCTF
-	TRBV7-2	TRBJ2-6	-	CASSFQGGTNVLTF
TRBD2	TRBV10-2	TRBJ2-2	-	CASSAGAGANTGELFF
-	TRBV7-2	TRBJ2-2	-	CASSYRVITGELFF
TRBD2	TRBV27	TRBJ2-1	-	CASSPGTSNEQFF
-	TRBV11-3	TRBJ1-6	few	CASSTGGAGNSPLHF
-	TRBV7-6	TRBJ1-6	-	CASSPVGGKDSPLHF
-	TRBV19	TRBJ1-1	-	CASSIRGDTEAFF
-	TRBV25-1	TRBJ1-6	-	CASRRTGNSPLHF